This passage covers 3 T cell receptor beta chains from one sample sequenced in a study of cytomegalovirus exposure and HLA in healthy donors. PCR employed 60 Vbeta and 13 Jbeta primers. Method: immunoSEQ multiplex PCR; TCRdb's copy keeps in-frame clones and lacks some. The data contain about 140,000 clones, around three quarters of them singletons. The source material was PBMCs. These receptors were collected from a male donor in good health and CMV-seronegative.

The chain carries TRBV7-2 and TRBJ2-5; TRBD2 matches at 8 bases. CDR3 length: 17 residues. Germline V gene data show CDR1 as SGHTA and CDR2 as FQGNSA. V was clipped by 1 base and J by 9 bases; unmatched bases: 16. CDR3 sequence: CASSLVGRGIVLEAQYF. CDR3 DNA sequence: TGTGCCAGCAGCTTAGTCGGGAGGGGAATTGTCTTGGAGGCCCAGTACTTC. The complete variable domain, with remaining parts taken from reference TRBV7-2 and TRBJ2-5, reads GAGVSQSPSNKVTEKGKDVELRCDPISGHTALYWYRQSLGQGLEFLIYFQGNSAPDKSGLPSDRFSAERTGGSVSTLTIQRTQQEDSAVYLCASSLVGRGIVLEAQYFGPGTRLLVL.

V gene TRBV19 combines with J gene TRBJ2-1, with TRBD1 identical over 9 bases. The CDR3 sequence is 15 residues long. The germline V gene has CDR1 LNHDA and CDR2 SQIVND (reference sequence). V trimming: 1 base; J trimming: 6 bases; junction bases outside the gene matches: 4. CDR3 sequence reads: CASSIVGTGSNEQFF. CDR3 sequence (DNA): TGTGCCAGTAGTATAGTGGGGACAGGGTCCAATGAGCAGTTCTTC.

The rearrangement uses TRBV9 and TRBJ2-7, with TRBD2 identical over 8 bases. This CDR3 contains 15 residues. Germline CDR1 and CDR2: SGDLS and YYNGEE. The V segment lost 1 base and the J segment 0 bases; nucleotides outside the gene matches: 3. The CDR3 sequence: CASSVSSGSSYEQYF. CDR3 nucleotides: TGTGCCAGCAGCGTATCCAGCGGGAGCTCCTACGAGCAGTACTTC.